Below are 20 T cell receptor beta chains sequenced from a single sample in a study of blood T cell repertoires in COVID-19. Libraries were prepared by immunoSEQ multiplex PCR; TCRdb keeps only in-frame clonotypes and omits some of them. The sample includes around 360,000 clones, about 90% seen only once; the top ten take 2.5% to 3%. Input material: PBMCs or T cells enriched from blood (not recorded which). These receptors came from a woman younger than 45 who had recovered from COVID-19.

This chain connects TRBV9 to TRBJ1-6; D might be TRBD1 (6 bases). The germline gives CDR1 SGDLS, CDR2 YYNGEE. The V end was cut by 4 bases, the J end by 2 bases, with 13 bases between. This CDR3 is built from 16 residues. This chain's CDR3 is CASSPDSIPYNSPLHF. CDR3 nucleotides: TGTGCCAGCAGCCCGGACAGCATTCCCTATAATTCACCCCTCCACTTT. Combining the CDR3 with reference TRBV9 and TRBJ1-6 gives the whole variable domain DSGVTQTPKHLITATGQRVTLRCSPRSGDLSVYWYQQSLDQGLQFLIQYYNGEERAKGNILERFSAQQFPDLHSELNLSSLELGDSALYFCASSPDSIPYNSPLHFGNGTRLTVT.

This chain joins TRBV3-1 (or the pseudogene TRBV3-2) and TRBJ1-2; perhaps TRBD1 as D (6 bases). Germline CDR1 LGHDT, CDR2 YNNKEL (reference sequence). The CDR3 totals 15 residues. V lost 0 bases, J lost 4 bases, and 12 bases lay in between. The CDR3 reads CASSQDLGAVYGYTF. The CDR3 nucleotides read TGTGCCAGCAGCCAAGATTTGGGGGCAGTCTATGGCTACACCTTC.

The genes are TRBV21-1 and TRBJ1-4; the table names TRBD1, a call not compared with the DNA. TRBV21-1 is an annotated pseudogene. The CDR3 consists of 14 residues. The CDR3 sequence: CASSNGRVSEKLFF. The CDR3 DNA reads as TGTGCCAGCAGCAATGGCAGGGTCAGTGAAAAACTGTTTTTT.

The chain couples TRBV19 to TRBJ2-3; perhaps TRBD2 as D (6 bases). Germline V gives CDR1 LNHDA, CDR2 SQIVND (reference sequence). Trimming pared 0 bases from V and 2 bases from J, leaving 9 bases between. The CDR3 spans 15 residues. The CDR3 protein is CASSIDGGATDTQYF. DNA of the CDR3: TGTGCCAGTAGTATAGATGGAGGGGCCACAGATACGCAGTATTTT.

V and J are TRBV5-1 and TRBJ1-2, with 8 bases that match TRBD1. Trimming took 0 bases from V and 4 from J; bases not matched to a gene: 5. The germline gives CDR1 SGHRS, CDR2 YFSETQ. The CDR3 consists of 15 residues. The CDR3 nucleotides read TGCGCCAGCAGCTTGGAGACAGGGGTACTCTATGGCTACACCTTC. Its protein is CASSLETGVLYGYTF.

The CDR3 protein is CASRRGGRDTGELFF. The CDR3 DNA is TGTGCCAGCAGGCGCGGGGGGCGGGACACCGGGGAGCTGTTTTTT. This chain joins TRBV7-9 and TRBJ2-2; the match to TRBD2 covers 8 bases. CDR1 and CDR2 (germline): SEHNR, FQNEAQ (reference sequence). J lost 3 bases, V lost 6 bases, and 6 bases had no gene match. The CDR3 has 15 residues.

Of note for this clone: One end of the junction is discordant with germline, which a read error may explain. The chain couples TRBV23-1 to TRBJ2-7; possible D gene TRBD2, 6 bases. TRBV23-1 is an ORF for which the function is uncertain. There are 15 residues in the CDR3. The CDR3 here is CASSQLSRDSDEQYF. DNA for the CDR3: TGCGCCAGCAGTCAACTAAGCCGGGACTCCGACGAGCAGTACTTC.

This chain links TRBV6-5 with TRBJ2-6; D perhaps matches TRBD1 (5 bases). This CDR3 spans 14 amino acids. V lost 6 bases and J lost 2, with 8 bases in between. The germline V gene encodes CDR1 MNHEY and CDR2 SVGAGI. The CDR3, as DNA: TGTGCCAGCAGCTCAGGGACTGGGGCCAACGTCCTGACTTTC. It yields the protein CASSSGTGANVLTF.

V is TRBV28 and J is TRBJ1-1, with D perhaps TRBD1 (5 bases). Germline V gene sequence: CDR1 MDHEN, CDR2 SYDVKM. CDR3 size: 14 residues. V lost 3 bases and J 5 bases, leaving 13 bases between the germline ends. Written as DNA, the CDR3 is TGTGCCAGCAGTTTTCCGACAGAAAGGACTGAAGCTTTCTTT. This encodes CASSFPTERTEAFF.

The V and J genes are TRBV19 and TRBJ1-5; D perhaps matches TRBD1 (6 bases). V lost 4 bases and J 1 base, leaving 8 bases between the germline ends. From germline, CDR1 is LNHDA and CDR2 SQIVND (reference sequence). This CDR3 contains 14 residues. The CDR3 nucleotides read TGTGCCAGTAGTAGTACAGGGAGCAATCAGCCCCAGCATTTT. It translates to CASSSTGSNQPQHF.

CDR3 sequence (DNA): TGTGCCGCTGCAGGTGCCCGGGGGGATGGCTACACCTTC. It translates to CAAAGARGDGYTF. This sequence joins TRBV10-3 and TRBJ1-2; D might be TRBD1 (5 bases). V was pared by 11 bases and J by 6 bases, with 19 bases between. Per the germline V gene, CDR1 is ENHRY and CDR2 is SYGVKD. This CDR3 comprises 13 residues.

The DNA for the CDR3 is TGTGCCAGCAGTGCTAGCCGGGACATGGACTATGGCTACACCTTC. It encodes CASSASRDMDYGYTF. This rearrangement joins TRBV27 to TRBJ1-2, with D possibly matching TRBD1 (6 bases). The CDR3 runs 15 residues. Trimming took 5 bases from V and 3 from J, leaving 16 bases between them. Germline lookup yields CDR1 MNHEY and CDR2 SMNVEV (reference sequence).

The chain is built from TRBV2 and TRBJ2-5; 13 nucleotides match TRBD2. Germline CDR1 reads SNHLY; CDR2 reads FYNNEI. The CDR3 covers 15 residues. J was trimmed by 5 bases and V by 4 bases; bases with no gene match: 4. The CDR3 nucleotides are TGTGCCAGCAGTGGACTAGCGGGAGGATTGGAGACCCAGTACTTC. Protein product: CASSGLAGGLETQYF.

This clone was picked up one time. The DNA of the CDR3 is TGTGCCAGTAGAGGGACAGGAGTCAATGAAAAACTGTTTTTT. Translated, it gives CASRGTGVNEKLFF. This chain connects TRBV19 to TRBJ1-4; TRBD1 aligns across 8 bases. The trim removed 6 bases at V and 5 bases at J, leaving 5 bases unmatched. The CDR3 contains 14 residues. From germline, CDR1 is LNHDA and CDR2 SQIVND (reference sequence). The entire variable domain, with the rest obtained from reference TRBV19 and TRBJ1-4, is as follows: DGGITQSPKYLFRKEGQNVTLSCEQNLNHDAMYWYRQDPGQGLRLIYYSQIVNDFQKGDIAEGYSVSREKKESFPLTVTSAQKNPTAFYLCASRGTGVNEKLFFGSGTQLSVL.

The genes are TRBV6-5 and TRBJ1-6; no clear D. Trimming left V 6 bases short and J 5 bases short, with 11 bases between. The length of the CDR3 is 14 residues. In germline, CDR1 is MNHEY, CDR2 SVGAGI. This chain's CDR3 is CASRPGSNNSPLHF. The CDR3 DNA is TGTGCCAGCAGGCCGGGATCCAATAATTCACCCCTCCACTTT.

This chain joins TRBV5-4 and TRBJ2-7, with D tentatively TRBD1 (5 bases). The CDR3 extends over 13 amino acids. The V end was cut by 0 bases, the J end by 7 bases, with 11 bases between. Germline V gene sequence: CDR1 SGHNT, CDR2 YYREEE (reference sequence). CDR3 nucleotide sequence: TGTGCCAGCAGCTTGGAAGGGGCCTGGGAGCAGTACTTC. Translation: CASSLEGAWEQYF. Full variable domain (rest looked up from reference TRBV5-4 and TRBJ2-7): ETGVTQSPTHLIKTRGQQVTLRCSSQSGHNTVSWYQQALGQGPQFIFQYYREEENGRGNFPPRFSGLQFPNYSSELNVNALELDDSALYLCASSLEGAWEQYFGPGTRLTVT.

The chain employs TRBV28 and TRBJ2-1, with 16 positions matching TRBD2. Per the germline V gene, CDR1 is MDHEN and CDR2 is SYDVKM. The CDR3 is 20 amino acids. The ends lost 6 bases at V and 2 bases at J; junction bases unmatched: 13. CDR3 nucleotides: TGTGCCAGCAGCCTACCTGGGACTAGCGGGAGGGCTGTAACCTACAATGAGCAGTTCTTC. Its translation: CASSLPGTSGRAVTYNEQFF.

The V and J genes are TRBV29-1 and TRBJ1-1; tentatively, D is TRBD1 (6 bases). This CDR3 contains 13 residues. Germline V lookup: CDR1 SQVTM, CDR2 ANQGSEA. V gave up 0 bases and J gave up 4 bases, with 9 bases separating them. As DNA, the CDR3 is TGCAGCGTTGAAGATCACAGGGCCACTGAAGCTTTCTTT. Its protein is CSVEDHRATEAFF.

The chain joins TRBV13 to TRBJ2-3; 11 bases line up with TRBD2. The CDR3 has 16 amino acids. The germline V gene encodes CDR1 PRHDT and CDR2 FYEKMQ (reference sequence). Trimming removed 5 bases from V and 4 bases from J; junction bases left unmatched: 8. The CDR3 DNA is TGTGCCAGCAGCCCGGGACTAGCGGTCTCACCAGATACGCAGTATTTT. Its protein is CASSPGLAVSPDTQYF.

The chain links TRBV7-9 to TRBJ2-7; D gene unclear. V shed 3 bases and J shed 5 bases, with 5 bases lying between them. Germline V CDR1 and CDR2: SEHNR, FQNEAQ (reference sequence). This CDR3 spans 11 amino acids. CDR3 DNA: TGTGCCAGCAGCTTTCAGGACGAGCAGTACTTC. This gives the protein CASSFQDEQYF. The full variable domain, its missing parts supplied by reference TRBV7-9 and TRBJ2-7, is DTGVSQNPRHKITKRGQNVTFRCDPISEHNRLYWYRQTLGQGPEFLTYFQNEAQLEKSRLLSDRFSAERPKGSFSTLEIQRTEQGDSAMYLCASSFQDEQYFGPGTRLTVT.